Listed below are T cell receptor beta chains from one sample, sequenced in a study of T cell repertoires in cytomegalovirus infection. One entry per CDR3 protein results from TCRdb running MiXCR on the reads. This table has roughly 69,000 distinct CDR3 sequences, around 20% appearing once. These receptors are not linked to any known antigen. The specimen was CD8+ T cells from cultured PBMCs, collected from culture after CMV antigen stimulation. Receptor source: a human donor in good health (CMV status not recorded). Some clones in this sample may be carry-over from other donors' samples. The CDR3 runs from the conserved cysteine through the conserved F or W. The D gene is left open where the match is weak. Clone size is stated in some rows and not others, as once, few, many or a class when expanded.

TRBJ2-1,few,12,TRBV7-9,NA,TGTGCCAGCAGCTCCCCGGACAATGAGCAGTTCTTC,CASSSPDNEQFF
TRBJ2-7,NA,14,TRBV4-1,TRBD1,TGCGCCAGCAGTTATACACAGGGGGCCTACGAGCAGTACTTC,CASSYTQGAYEQYF
TRBJ1-1,few,15,TRBV11-3,NA,TGTGCCAGCAGCACCGGCCTGACAGGCGACGCTGAAGCTTTCTTT,CASSTGLTGDAEAFF
TRBJ1-6,NA,14,TRBV7-9,TRBD1,TGTGCCAGCAGCTTAGAGGGGGCGGACTCACCCCTCCACTTT,CASSLEGADSPLHF
TRBJ1-5,few,15,TRBV7-9,NA,TGTGCCAGCAGCCCAACGACGGGGGGCAATCAGCCCCAGCATTTT,CASSPTTGGNQPQHF
TRBJ2-3,many,15,TRBV7-9,NA,TGTGCCAGCAGCTTACCCCGGCCTAGCACAGATACGCAGTATTTT,CASSLPRPSTDTQYF
TRBJ1-5,NA,15,TRBV7-6,NA,TGTGCCAGCAGCTTAGGAAGACAGGGCAATCAGCCCCAGCATTTT,CASSLGRQGNQPQHF
TRBJ1-1,few,11,TRBV11-2,NA,TGTGCCAGCACCAAGGGCACTGAAGCTTTCTTT,CASTKGTEAFF
TRBJ2-3,NA,15,TRBV6-4,TRBD2,TGTGCCAGCTCCCGCTGGGCGGGGGGGACAGATACGCAGTATTTT,CASSRWAGGTDTQYF
TRBJ1-5,NA,16,TRBV12-3/TRBV12-4,NA,TGTGCCAGCAGTTTAGTTGACCTACAGTTCAATCAGCCCCAGCATTTT,CASSLVDLQFNQPQHF
TRBJ1-3,many,16,TRBV7-2,NA,TGTGCCAGCAGCTTAGCCCCCCCGGCAGCTGGAAACACCATATATTTT,CASSLAPPAAGNTIYF
TRBJ2-7,few,15,TRBV13,NA,TGTGCCAGCAGCTCGAGGAGGACTTCCTCCTACGAGCAGTACTTC,CASSSRRTSSYEQYF